This TCR beta chain was documented in a study of human T cells and chemical hapten exposure. The ends were cut back, 1 base at V and 2 bases at J, with 10 bases in the middle. Germline V gene data show CDR1 as SGHRS and CDR2 as YFSETQ. There are 15 residues in the CDR3. Time point noted: patch test 3, about 24 weeks after DPC sensitization. Treatment meaning: therapeutic diphenylcyclopropenone sensitization with weekly scalp DPC. TCRdb reprocessed the RACE reads via MiXCR and lists one record per CDR3 protein. The sample has approximately 86,000 distinct CDR3 sequences; around 9.9% are singletons. The TCR comes from a woman between 25 and 40 years old with alopecia areata. Some clones in this sample may be carry-over from other donors' samples. The sample in question was whole blood, obtained in connection with sensitization to the hapten diphenylcyclopropenone (DPC). This chain uses TRBV5-1 with TRBJ1-5; no clear D. DNA of the CDR3: TGCGCCAGCAGCTTGACGGGAATCGGCAATCAGCCCCAGCATTTT. Translating it yields CASSLTGIGNQPQHF.